Presented here are 19 T cell receptor beta chains from one specimen sequenced in a study of blood T cell repertoires in COVID-19. The assay was immunoSEQ multiplex PCR, and TCRdb's table has in-frame clones only and misses some. Among some 120,000 clones listed, 70% to 85% were seen once. Sequencing was carried out using peripheral blood. All receptors derive from a woman in her sixties with acute or convalescent COVID-19.

The V and J genes are TRBV10-2 and TRBJ2-3; TRBD2 matches 10 bases. V was clipped by 6 bases and J by 3 bases; unmatched bases: 0. CDR1 and CDR2 from the germline V gene are WSHSY and SAAADI. The CDR3 extends over 13 amino acids. This CDR3 reads CASRLAGTDTQYF. In DNA form, the CDR3 reads TGCGCCAGCAGACTAGCGGGGACAGATACGCAGTATTTT.

This sequence joins TRBV30 and TRBJ1-5, with unresolved D. This CDR3 contains 16 residues. Germline lookup yields CDR1 GTSNPN and CDR2 SVGIG (reference sequence). V lost 1 base and J 6 bases, leaving 19 bases between the germline ends. Here the CDR3 DNA reads TGTGCCTGGAGTGGCTCCAAGGACTCTCTGCCTCAGCCCCAGCATTTT. Translation: CAWSGSKDSLPQPQHF.

The DNA for the CDR3 is TGTGCCAGCACCACAACAGAGACTGAAGCTTTCTTT. This gives the protein CASTTTETEAFF. The V call is TRBV2, the J call TRBJ1-1; D is undetermined. The CDR3 runs to 12 residues. V lost 7 bases and J lost 5, with 11 bases in between. Germline CDR1 and CDR2: SNHLY and FYNNEI.

The V gene is TRBV7-9, the J gene TRBJ2-3; perhaps TRBD2 as D (7 bases). The CDR3 length is 18 residues. V was shortened by 1 base and J by 2 bases, with 19 bases between the two germline ends. Germline values: CDR1 SEHNR, CDR2 FQNEAQ (reference sequence). For the CDR3, the DNA is TGTGCCAGCAGCTTAGGGGCAGGCGGGGGCCCGAACACAGATACGCAGTATTTT. The encoded protein is CASSLGAGGGPNTDTQYF. The whole variable domain, filled in from reference TRBV7-9 and TRBJ2-3, reads DTGVSQNPRHKITKRGQNVTFRCDPISEHNRLYWYRQTLGQGPEFLTYFQNEAQLEKSRLLSDRFSAERPKGSFSTLEIQRTEQGDSAMYLCASSLGAGGGPNTDTQYFGPGTRLTVL.

This clone occurred a few times. This rearrangement joins TRBV30 to TRBJ1-6; D gene unclear. Looked up from germline, CDR1 is GTSNPN and CDR2 is SVGIG (reference sequence). V dropped 1 base and J dropped 7 bases, with 8 bases sitting between them. CDR3 length equals 13 residues. The CDR3 loop reads CAWSGRSNSPLHF. The CDR3 DNA reads TGTGCCTGGAGTGGGCGGTCCAATTCACCCCTCCACTTT.

The chain has TRBV30 and TRBJ2-2; 10 bases line up with TRBD1. With 1 base clipped from V and 6 bases from J, the junction kept 17 bases outside the gene matches. Germline V gene sequence: CDR1 GTSNPN, CDR2 SVGIG (reference sequence). The CDR3 has 19 residues. This chain's CDR3 is CAWSGWDRGPHATPGELFF. The DNA for the CDR3 is TGTGCCTGGAGTGGTTGGGACAGGGGCCCCCACGCCACTCCCGGGGAGCTGTTTTTT. Based on the CDR3 plus reference TRBV30 and TRBJ2-2, the full variable domain is SQTIHQWPATLVQPVGSPLSLECTVEGTSNPNLYWYRQAAGRGLQLLFYSVGIGQISSEVPQNLSASRPQDRQFILSSKKLLLSDSGFYLCAWSGWDRGPHATPGELFFGEGSRLTVL.

V gene TRBV6-5 combines with J gene TRBJ1-5, with 10 bases that match TRBD1. This CDR3 has 14 amino acids. Germline values: CDR1 MNHEY, CDR2 SVGAGI. V gave up 5 bases and J gave up 5 bases; unmatched junction bases: 3. CDR3 nucleotides: TGTGCCAGCAGTCCCGGGACAGGGGATCAGCCCCAGCATTTT. Its protein is CASSPGTGDQPQHF.

This chain connects TRBV5-1 to TRBJ1-5; D is unresolved. The CDR3 has 14 residues. V lost 3 bases and J 5 bases, leaving 12 bases between the germline ends. Germline V lookup: CDR1 SGHRS, CDR2 YFSETQ. The chain's CDR3 is CASSSSGFDQPQHF. CDR3 in DNA: TGCGCCAGCAGCTCCTCAGGTTTCGATCAGCCCCAGCATTTT.

The gene calls are TRBV5-5 and TRBJ2-4; TRBD1 is a possible D gene (6 bases). The V and J ends lost 4 bases and 5 bases respectively, with 10 bases between them. Germline CDR1 and CDR2: SGHKS and YYEKEE (reference sequence). The CDR3 has 13 residues. Here the CDR3 reads CASSGDIQNIQYF. The DNA for the CDR3 is TGTGCCAGCAGCGGGGACATCCAAAACATTCAGTACTTC.

The chain combines TRBV5-6 with TRBJ1-1; no definite D call. The CDR3 totals 11 residues. CDR1 and CDR2 from the germline V gene are SGHDT and YYEEEE. Trimming took 1 base from V and 14 from J, leaving 12 bases between them. The CDR3 region has the DNA TGTGCCAGCAGCTTGATGGCTGATCGATTCTTT. Protein sequence: CASSLMADRFF.

The chain employs TRBV2 and TRBJ1-1; TRBD1 aligns across 8 bases. There are 14 residues in the CDR3. V lost 8 bases, J lost 7 bases, and 12 bases stayed unmatched. Germline values: CDR1 SNHLY, CDR2 FYNNEI. As DNA, the CDR3 is TGTGCCAGCTACACCCGGGACAGGCGGATTGAAGCTTTCTTT. Protein sequence: CASYTRDRRIEAFF.

DNA of the CDR3: TGTGCCTGGAGCTGGGGTACGGCGGGGGGAAGCGATACGCAGTATTTT. It specifies CAWSWGTAGGSDTQYF. This chain uses TRBV30 with TRBJ2-3, with 8 bases matching TRBD2. Germline V gives CDR1 GTSNPN, CDR2 SVGIG (reference sequence). After removal of 3 bases from V and 6 bases from J, the junction contained 14 bases not matched to a gene. The CDR3 runs 16 residues.

This chain links TRBV2 with TRBJ1-5; the D gene is possibly TRBD1 (5 bases). Between the trimmed V and J ends, which lost 2 bases and 4 bases, there was a span of 9 bases. CDR3 length: 14 residues. Germline assignment: CDR1 SNHLY and CDR2 FYNNEI. The CDR3 here is CASSEQGRNQPQHF. DNA of the CDR3: TGTGCCAGCAGTGAACAGGGAAGAAATCAGCCCCAGCATTTT.

The V gene is TRBV5-1, the J gene TRBJ2-5; 8 nucleotides agree with TRBD1. This CDR3 is 15 amino acids long. J was trimmed by 2 bases and V by 2 bases; bases with no gene match: 5. The germline CDR1 and CDR2 sequences are SGHRS and YFSETQ. CDR3 protein: CASSFRTGYQETQYF. The DNA for the CDR3 is TGCGCCAGCAGCTTTAGGACAGGGTATCAAGAGACCCAGTACTTC.

This rearrangement joins TRBV6-5 to TRBJ1-2; no firm D call. Germline CDR1 and CDR2: MNHEY and SVGAGI. The germline V and J ends were trimmed by 6 bases and 7 bases, with 18 bases remaining between them. The CDR3 totals 14 residues. As DNA, the CDR3 is TGTGCCAGCAGCCCGGACTTGGGTTTTAGTGGCTACACCTTC. Encoded protein: CASSPDLGFSGYTF.

The chain links TRBV12-3 or TRBV12-4 to TRBJ2-1, with TRBD2 as a possible D gene (5 bases). Trimming pared 3 bases from V and 14 bases from J, leaving 11 bases between. The CDR3 contains 11 residues. The CDR3: CASSLGSRKFF. The DNA for the CDR3 is TGTGCCAGCAGTTTGGGGAGCAGGAAGTTCTTC.

This chain joins TRBV19 and TRBJ2-2, with TRBD1 matching over 7 bases. The CDR3 runs to 15 residues. Germline CDR1 and CDR2: LNHDA and SQIVND (reference sequence). With 3 bases clipped from V and 1 base from J, the junction kept 2 bases outside the gene matches. CDR3 loop: CASSMYRGNTGELFF. CDR3 coding DNA: TGTGCCAGTAGTATGTACAGGGGGAACACCGGGGAGCTGTTTTTT.

The V call is TRBV2, the J call TRBJ2-2; D not certain. Trimming took 4 bases from V and 4 from J, leaving 13 bases between them. Germline CDR1 and CDR2: SNHLY and FYNNEI. The CDR3 loop spans 15 amino acids. CDR3 DNA sequence: TGTGCCAGCAGTGGCAGCAGACGCGGCACCGGGGAGCTGTTTTTT. It yields the protein CASSGSRRGTGELFF.

This chain joins TRBV6-1 and TRBJ1-2, with D uncertain. The CDR3 consists of 13 residues. The germline gives CDR1 MNHNS, CDR2 SASEGT. V was shortened by 2 bases and J by 2 bases, with 6 bases between the two germline ends. Here the CDR3 reads CASSEPQNYGYTF. The CDR3 DNA reads as TGTGCCAGCAGTGAACCCCAAAACTATGGCTACACCTTC.